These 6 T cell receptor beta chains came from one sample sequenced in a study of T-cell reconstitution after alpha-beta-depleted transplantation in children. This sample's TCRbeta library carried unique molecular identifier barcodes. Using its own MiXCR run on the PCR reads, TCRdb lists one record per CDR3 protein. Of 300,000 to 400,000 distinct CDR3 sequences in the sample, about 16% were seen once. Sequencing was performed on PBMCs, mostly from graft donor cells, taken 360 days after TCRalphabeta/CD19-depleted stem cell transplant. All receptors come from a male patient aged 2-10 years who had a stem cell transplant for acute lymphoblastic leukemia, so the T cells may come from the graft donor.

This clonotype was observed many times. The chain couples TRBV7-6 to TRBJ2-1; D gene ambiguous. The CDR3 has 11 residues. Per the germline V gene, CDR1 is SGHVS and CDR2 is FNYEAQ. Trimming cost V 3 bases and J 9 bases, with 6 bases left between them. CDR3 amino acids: CASSLESEQFF. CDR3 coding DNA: TGTGCCAGCAGCTTGGAGAGTGAGCAGTTCTTC.

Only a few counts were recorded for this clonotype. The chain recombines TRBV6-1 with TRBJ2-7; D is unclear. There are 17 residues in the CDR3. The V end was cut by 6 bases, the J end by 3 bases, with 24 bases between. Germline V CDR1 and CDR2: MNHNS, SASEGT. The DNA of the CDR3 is TGTGCCAGCAGACCTCCTTGGACCGGGTCGAGGAGCTACGAGCAGTACTTC. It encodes CASRPPWTGSRSYEQYF.

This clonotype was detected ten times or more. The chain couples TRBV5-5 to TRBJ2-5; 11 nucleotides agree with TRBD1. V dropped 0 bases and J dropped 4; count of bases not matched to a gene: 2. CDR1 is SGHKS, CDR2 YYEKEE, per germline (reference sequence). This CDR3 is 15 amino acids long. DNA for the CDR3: TGTGCCAGCAGCTTGGGGGGACAGGGGGGAGAGACCCAGTACTTC. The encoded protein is CASSLGGQGGETQYF.

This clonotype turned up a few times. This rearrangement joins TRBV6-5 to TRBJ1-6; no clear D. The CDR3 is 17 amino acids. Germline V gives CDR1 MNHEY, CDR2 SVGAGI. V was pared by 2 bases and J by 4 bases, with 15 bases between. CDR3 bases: TGTGCCAGCAGTTACGGACCGATCCCCATATATAATTCACCCCTCCACTTT. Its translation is CASSYGPIPIYNSPLHF.

CDR3 loop: CASIRTEETQYF. The CDR3 DNA reads TGTGCCAGCATACGGACAGAAGAGACCCAGTACTTC. This rearrangement joins TRBV2 to TRBJ2-5; possibly TRBD1 for D (6 bases). CDR1 SNHLY and CDR2 FYNNEI come from the germline V gene. V was cut by 7 bases and J by 3 bases, with 9 bases left in between. This CDR3 contains 12 residues.

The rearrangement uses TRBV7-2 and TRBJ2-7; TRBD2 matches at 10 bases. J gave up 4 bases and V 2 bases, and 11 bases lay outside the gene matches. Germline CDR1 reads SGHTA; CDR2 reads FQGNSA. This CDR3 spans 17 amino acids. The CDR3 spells CASSLLESGRAGYEQYF. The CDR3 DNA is TGTGCCAGCAGCTTATTGGAAAGCGGGAGGGCGGGATACGAGCAGTACTTC.